This T cell receptor beta chain was recovered during a study of blood T cell repertoires in COVID-19. For the study at large: Nucleic acid was either cDNA or gDNA, and it came from T cells, B-cell-depleted T cells, or PBMCs.

Seattle enrolled patients during active infection and tracked them longitudinally. As processed by the authors: From reference gene primer amplification, estimates of nucleated cell counts were derived. TCRdb's copy holds only in-frame clones and misses some; the assay was immunoSEQ multiplex PCR. That table furnishes V, J and clone size, whereas the DNA furnished D and trimming. The table has fewer than 200,000 clones, around 84% seen once. Trimming cost V 4 bases and J 4 bases; bases outside gene matches: 9. Germline-derived CDR1 and CDR2 are SGDLS and YYNGEE. The length of the CDR3 is 16 residues. This clone appeared a single time.

Sequencing used peripheral blood. The chain is built from TRBV9 and TRBJ1-1; 11 nucleotides align to TRBD1. The receptor was isolated from a woman aged 80 or over with COVID-19, enrolled during active disease. CDR3 nucleotide sequence: TGTGCCAGCAGCTCACGGACAGGGGGCAGGGGCACTGAAGCTTTCTTT. Translating gives CASSSRTGGRGTEAFF.